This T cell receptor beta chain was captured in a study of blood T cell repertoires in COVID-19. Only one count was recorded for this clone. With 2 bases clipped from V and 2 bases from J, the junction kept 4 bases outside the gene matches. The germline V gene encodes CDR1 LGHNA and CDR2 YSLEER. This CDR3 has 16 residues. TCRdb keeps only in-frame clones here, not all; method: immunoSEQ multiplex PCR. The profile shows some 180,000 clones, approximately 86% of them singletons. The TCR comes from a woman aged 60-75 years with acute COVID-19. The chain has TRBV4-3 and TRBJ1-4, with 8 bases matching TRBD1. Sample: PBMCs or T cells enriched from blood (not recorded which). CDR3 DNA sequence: TGCGCCAGCAGCCAAACCGGACAGGGCACTAATGAAAAACTGTTTTTT. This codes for CASSQTGQGTNEKLFF.